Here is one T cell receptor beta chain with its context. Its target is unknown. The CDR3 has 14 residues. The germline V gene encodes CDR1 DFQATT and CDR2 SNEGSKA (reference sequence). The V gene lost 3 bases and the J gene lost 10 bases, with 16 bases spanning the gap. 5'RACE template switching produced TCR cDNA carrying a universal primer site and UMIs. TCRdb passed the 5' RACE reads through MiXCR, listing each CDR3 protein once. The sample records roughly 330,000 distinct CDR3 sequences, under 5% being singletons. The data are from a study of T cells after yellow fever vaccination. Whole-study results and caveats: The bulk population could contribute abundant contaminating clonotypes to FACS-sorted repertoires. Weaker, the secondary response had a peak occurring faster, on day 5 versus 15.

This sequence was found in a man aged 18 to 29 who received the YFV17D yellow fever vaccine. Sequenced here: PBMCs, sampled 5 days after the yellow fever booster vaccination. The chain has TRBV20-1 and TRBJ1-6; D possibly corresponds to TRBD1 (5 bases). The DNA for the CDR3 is TGCAGTGCTAGCAGGGATAGGTTCTTCTCACCCCTCCACTTT. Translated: CSASRDRFFSPLHF.